This T cell receptor (beta chain) was captured by sequencing in a study of cytomegalovirus exposure and HLA in healthy donors. As for the study in general: Of the donors genotyped, several hundred in all, 75% to 85% fell in the Caucasian-associated ancestry cluster.

CDR1 is LGHNA, CDR2 YSLEER, per germline. This CDR3 is 16 amino acids long. V lost 3 bases, J lost 5 bases, and 19 bases lay in between. The study ran its PCR with 60 Vbeta and 13 Jbeta primers. Only in-frame clones appear in the TCRdb table, and some are missing; sequencing was by immunoSEQ multiplex PCR. The sample includes roughly 140,000 clones. Sequencing was carried out using PBMCs. The sequence was obtained from a male donor in good health and CMV-seronegative. V is TRBV4-3 and J is TRBJ2-5; weak D call: TRBD1 (5 bases). CDR3 nucleotides: TGCGCCAGCAGCCACTACAGGAAGGGGAAGGAGGAGACCCAGTACTTC. This sequence encodes CASSHYRKGKEETQYF.